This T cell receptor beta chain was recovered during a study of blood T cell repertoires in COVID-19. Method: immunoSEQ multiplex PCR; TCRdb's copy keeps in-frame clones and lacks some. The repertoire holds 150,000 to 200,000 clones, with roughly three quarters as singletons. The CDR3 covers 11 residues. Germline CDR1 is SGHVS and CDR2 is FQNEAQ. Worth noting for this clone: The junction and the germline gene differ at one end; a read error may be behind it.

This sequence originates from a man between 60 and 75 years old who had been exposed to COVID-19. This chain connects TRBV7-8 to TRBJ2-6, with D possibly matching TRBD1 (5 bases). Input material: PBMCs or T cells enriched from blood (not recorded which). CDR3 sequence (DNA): TGTGCCAGCAGCCGAGAGGACATAATGGCTTTC. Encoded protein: CASSREDIMAF.